This T cell receptor (beta chain) stems from a study of T cell changes during pregnancy in multiple sclerosis. The data were produced by immunoSEQ multiplex PCR, yet TCRdb's version contains in-frame clones alone and is incomplete. The sample records about 49,000 clones, nearly 90% being singletons. Germline CDR1 reads SEHNR; CDR2 reads FQNEAQ (reference sequence). The CDR3 spans 15 residues. V lost 4 bases and J lost 6; bases outside the gene matches: 9. Specimen: peripheral blood, collected after pregnancy. The chain has TRBV7-9 and TRBJ2-1, with 7 bases identical to TRBD1. This clonotype originated in a female donor in good health, enrolled as a control in a pregnancy study. The CDR3 spells CASSSDRAGGNEQFF. As DNA, the CDR3 is TGTGCCAGCAGCTCCGACAGGGCTGGTGGCAATGAGCAGTTCTTC.